This T cell receptor beta chain was profiled in a study of blood T cell repertoires in COVID-19. Study-level information: COVID-19 samples, acute and convalescent, were from the United States, Italy and Spain. T cells, B-cell-depleted T cells, or PBMCs supplied cDNA or gDNA.

The method was immunoSEQ multiplex PCR; TCRdb's version includes in-frame clones alone and lacks a portion of them. The sample holds roughly 410,000 clones, more than 75% seen once. Enrolment of Seattle patients took place during active infection, and they were followed longitudinally. This CDR3 has 16 residues. CDR1 and CDR2 from the germline V gene are GTSNPN and SVGIG (reference sequence). The ends lost 0 bases at V and 6 bases at J; junction bases unmatched: 5. What was sequenced was peripheral blood. The receptor was derived from an older woman with COVID-19, enrolled during active disease. The rearrangement uses TRBV30 and TRBJ2-2, with 12 bases identical to TRBD1. The CDR3 region is CAWSVPGQGAAGELFF. The CDR3 coding sequence is TGTGCCTGGAGTGTACCGGGACAGGGGGCGGCCGGGGAGCTGTTTTTT. Combining the CDR3 with reference TRBV30 and TRBJ2-2 gives the whole variable domain SQTIHQWPATLVQPVGSPLSLECTVEGTSNPNLYWYRQAAGRGLQLLFYSVGIGQISSEVPQNLSASRPQDRQFILSSKKLLLSDSGFYLCAWSVPGQGAAGELFFGEGSRLTVL.